This T cell receptor (beta chain) was documented in a study of blood T cell repertoires in COVID-19. Study context: From T cells, B-cell-depleted T cells, or PBMCs came the material, which was cDNA or gDNA.

Source study methods: From reference gene primer amplification, estimates of nucleated cell counts were derived. Sequencing used immunoSEQ multiplex PCR; TCRdb keeps in-frame clones, though not all of them. The V and J calls and clone size come from that table; D and trimming were worked out from the DNA. The table lists about 310,000 clones, over 75% of them singletons. Material for sequencing was PBMCs or T cells enriched from blood (not recorded which). The sequence came from a woman aged 40 to 50 who had recovered from COVID-19.

The chain's CDR3 is CASSSTGGDEQYF. The CDR3 coding sequence is TGTGCCAGCAGTTCGACCGGGGGGGACGAGCAGTACTTC. This chain joins TRBV6-5 and TRBJ2-7; 8 nucleotides agree with TRBD2. CDR1 MNHEY and CDR2 SVGAGI come from the germline V gene. The CDR3 totals 13 residues. The V gene end was trimmed by 4 bases and the J gene end by 5 bases; junction bases not matched to a gene: 4.